A selection of T cell receptor beta chains follows, all from one sample in a study of regulatory T cells in long-lasting Graves disease. Each CDR3 protein is one row after TCRdb ran MiXCR on the multiplex PCR reads. The sample lists approximately 480,000 distinct CDR3 sequences, under 20% occurring once. These same data were also listed under a study on T cells in Graves' hyperthyroidism and ophthalmopathy.

The material was peripheral blood mononuclear cells (PBMCs), obtained at new diagnosis, from a patient treated with antithyroid drugs. Receptor source: a man in his forties with Graves disease. CDR3s include the opening cysteine and the closing phenylalanine or tryptophan. The order of the fields is V gene, J gene, D gene, clone size, CDR3 DNA, CDR3 protein. D genes are given only for firm matches. Clone sizes are given selectively: once, few, many, or a class where the clone is expanded.

TRBV29-1,TRBJ2-7,-,-,TGCAGCGTTGGGGACGCCTCCTACGAGCAGTACTTC,CSVGDASYEQYF
TRBV27,TRBJ1-6,-,few,TGTGCCAGCAGTGGACCATATAATTCACCCCTCCACTTT,CASSGPYNSPLHF
TRBV19,TRBJ1-1,TRBD1,few,TGTGCCAGTAGCACACCGGGACAGGGGGCGGGGAACACTGAAGCTTTCTTT,CASSTPGQGAGNTEAFF
TRBV24-1,TRBJ2-1,TRBD1,few,TGTGCCACCAGTGATGGACAGGGTAGCGATGAGCAGTTCTTC,CATSDGQGSDEQFF
TRBV7-7,TRBJ2-5,-,-,TGTGCTAGCAGCTTAGGCTCTACAGGCAGGGAGACCCAGTACTTC,CASSLGSTGRETQYF
TRBV27,TRBJ1-5,TRBD1,many,TGTGCCAGCAGAAGCCGGACAGGGAGGGATCAGCCCCAGCATTTT,CASRSRTGRDQPQHF
TRBV28,TRBJ2-5,-,many,TGTGCCAGCAGTTCCCCCGTGAAGACCCAGTACTTC,CASSSPVKTQYF
TRBV5-1,TRBJ2-7,-,-,TGCACCAGCAGCTTGGTAGGGTACGAGCAGTACTTC,CTSSLVGYEQYF
TRBV12-3/TRBV12-4,TRBJ1-5,TRBD1,many,TGTGCCAGCAGAGCGACAGGGGCAGGCAATCAGCCCCAGCATTTT,CASRATGAGNQPQHF
TRBV12-3/TRBV12-4,TRBJ1-5,TRBD1,many,TGTGCCAGCAGATATGGACAGGGGAATCAGCCCCAGCATTTT,CASRYGQGNQPQHF
TRBV15,TRBJ2-2,-,-,TGTGCCACCAGCAGAGAACGAGGTCAGAACACCGGGGAGCTGTTTTTT,CATSRERGQNTGELFF
TRBV12-3/TRBV12-4,TRBJ2-1,TRBD1,few,TGTGCCAGCAACTTCCGGGACAGAGAGCAGTTCTTC,CASNFRDREQFF
TRBV19,TRBJ2-3,-,-,TGTGCCAGCAGGGAAATGGGCACAGATACGCAGTATTTT,CASREMGTDTQYF
TRBV28,TRBJ2-7,-,many,TGTGCCAGCAGCAAAGGACAGCGATACGAGCAGTACTTC,CASSKGQRYEQYF
TRBV2,TRBJ1-5,-,many,TGTGCCAGCAGTGAAGTAGGGGATAGCAATCAGCCCCAGCATTTT,CASSEVGDSNQPQHF
TRBV2,TRBJ1-6,-,many,TGTGCCAGCAGTGAACTCGGCAGGGATAATTCACCCCTCCACTTT,CASSELGRDNSPLHF